What follows is one T cell receptor beta chain and its context. Germline-derived CDR1 and CDR2 are SGHNT and YENEEA. V lost 4 bases and J lost 4; bases outside the gene matches: 13. The CDR3 consists of 16 residues. Participants were placed into cohorts based on the clinical history they reported. Two negative PCRs, clearance, or symptom resolution had been documented for recovered Cohort 3 donors. This entry belongs to a study of blood T cell repertoires in COVID-19. Looking at the study overall: Acute and convalescent COVID-19 samples came from the United States, Italy and Spain.

Profiling relied on immunoSEQ multiplex PCR, and the TCRdb table lists in-frame clones only, not all of them. The sample has about 320,000 clones; over 80% are singletons. Sequencing was performed on PBMCs or T cells enriched from blood (not recorded which). This sequence originates from a man aged 30-40 years who had recovered from COVID-19. The chain employs TRBV11-3 and TRBJ2-7; 7 nucleotides agree with TRBD1. CDR3 sequence (DNA): TGTGCCAGCAGCTGGTCGGGGAACAGGGGAGAGTACGAGCAGTACTTC. It translates to CASSWSGNRGEYEQYF.